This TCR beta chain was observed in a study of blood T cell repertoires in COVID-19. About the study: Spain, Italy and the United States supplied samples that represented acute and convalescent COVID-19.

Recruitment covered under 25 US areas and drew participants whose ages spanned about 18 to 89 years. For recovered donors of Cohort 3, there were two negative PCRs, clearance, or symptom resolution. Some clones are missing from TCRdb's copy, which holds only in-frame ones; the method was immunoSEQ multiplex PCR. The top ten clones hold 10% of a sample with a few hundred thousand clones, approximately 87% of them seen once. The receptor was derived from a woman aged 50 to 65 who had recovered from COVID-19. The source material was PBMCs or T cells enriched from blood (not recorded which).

CDR3 nucleotides: TGTGCCAGCAGCCCGGACGGGACCTACGAGCAGTACTTC. Translated: CASSPDGTYEQYF. The chain has TRBV6-5 and TRBJ2-7, with D maybe TRBD2 (5 bases). Trimming cost V 6 bases and J 2 bases, with 11 bases left between them. Germline CDR1 and CDR2: MNHEY and SVGAGI. The CDR3 consists of 13 residues.